This T cell receptor beta chain emerged from a study of regulatory T cells in long-lasting Graves disease (dated by TCRdb to the early 2020s). Describing the broader study: To count as having persistent Graves' disease, a patient had to have received antithyroid drug treatment for over 5 years with TSH receptor autoantibodies remaining persistently positive. On average, persistent Graves' disease patients in the clinical cohort had been on antithyroid drugs for approximately ten years. The study took place in China and was registered as a clinical trial. A total of about 35 samples underwent TCR sequencing: around 13 from persistent and some 20 from newly diagnosed Graves' disease patients. Persistent Graves' disease patients were compared with newly diagnosed Graves' disease patients by peripheral blood TCR sequencing and RNA sequencing. On the study overall, not on this receptor specifically: Sequencing and analysis were limited to the TCR beta chain. Persistent disease showed preferential use of TRBV28, TRBJ1-2 and TRBJ2-5, whereas newly diagnosed disease favored TRBV20-1 and TRBJ2-1. The small sample size was acknowledged by the authors as a limitation that may reduce accuracy. A larger number of public clonotypes was shared among persistent patients (around 2,700) than among newly diagnosed patients (around 970). Compared with newly diagnosed patients, persistent Graves' disease patients had lower TCR Shannon entropy and fewer highly expanded clones, which suggests clonal expansion. Because the primary lesion, thyroid tissue, could not be accessed, the study looked at peripheral blood alone.

The meaning of the sample's time point label: persistent/refractory GD, antithyroid drugs over 5 years with positive TRAb. RNA was extracted from PBMCs in TRIzol for both TCR sequencing and RNA sequencing. The diagnosis of Graves' disease followed American Thyroid Association guidelines. Patients were recruited from an endocrinology department in Xi'an, China. Each patient gave about 10 milliliters of peripheral blood, collected in an EDTA anticoagulant tube. PBMCs were isolated by Ficoll Paque Plus density gradient separation without further T cell sorting. RNA quality was checked with an Agilent 2100 Bioanalyzer and agarose gel, and concentration with a NanoDrop 2000. As to this clonotype: There is no known antigen for this receptor. Base-call qualities are not available, and no considerably larger clone is one nucleotide away.

V loses 3 bases at its end and J loses 4 bases; junction bases beyond the gene matches: 5. Via the germline V gene (reference sequence), CDR1 is MNHEY and CDR2 SMNVEV. The CDR3 spans 14 residues, from the cysteine through the phenylalanine. Only the CDR3 DNA stays, 42 bases, in frame from base 1. The library was prepared using multiplex PCR. This sample was sequenced with an Illumina HiSeq 4000. To build TCR beta libraries, CDR3 regions were amplified by Arm-PCR using iRepertoire HTBI primers. PCR products were gel purified before sequencing. The original methods were these. A total of around 59 TRBV and 14 TRBJ segments were identified across samples and were used for gene usage analysis of CDR3 amino acid clonotypes. COPE and FqMerger were used to merge the filtered high-quality paired reads into contigs. BLAST was used to align contigs to IMGT TRBV, TRBD and TRBJ reference genes, with CDR3 defined following IMGT. Any clonotype with a frequency above 0.1% was counted as a highly expanded clone. Shannon entropy served as the measure of repertoire diversity, while the Gini coefficient captured V-J evenness. Public clonotypes were defined as clonotypes shared by more than one individual. TCRdb's own reprocessing of the public reads used fastp at Q25 and MiXCR and kept productive beta chains. Every entry covers one CDR3 protein and lists the most common genes and DNA from its rows. Here the V and J calls rest on TCRdb's processing, not on the authors' analysis. In all, the sample holds hundreds of thousands of distinct CDR3 sequences, and around 20% of those were seen once. The top ten constitute approximately 8% of the sample.

The sequence was collected from a female donor with Graves disease. The V and J segments used are TRBV27 and TRBJ2-5; 7 middle bases align to TRBD2. Material: peripheral blood mononuclear cells (PBMCs), obtained when the disease was refractory, from a patient treated with antithyroid drugs. The CDR3 region: CASSLTPSGETQYF. The sequenced DNA is TGTGCCAGCAGTTTGACTCCTAGCGGAGAGACCCAGTACTTC.